Each of the 10 T cell receptor beta chains below was sequenced from the same sample in a study of identical twins. TCRdb reanalysed the 5' RACE reads using MiXCR and keeps one entry per CDR3 protein. The sample has 500,000 to 600,000 distinct CDR3 sequences, under 25% seen once. These data were also reused for a study on T cells expressing NK-cell markers.

Input material: CD4+ T cells sorted from blood. The receptors here all came from a woman aged 18 to 35 in good health.

This clonotype has at least ten counts. V is TRBV15 and J is TRBJ1-1; D may be TRBD1 (5 bases). The CDR3 covers 13 residues. Trimming pared 4 bases from V and 5 bases from J, leaving 11 bases between. Germline CDR1 reads LNHNV; CDR2 reads YYDKDF (reference sequence). DNA for the CDR3: TGTGCCACCAGCACGGGGACGGCAACTGAAGCTTTCTTT. Translating gives CATSTGTATEAFF.

The gene calls are TRBV20-1 and TRBJ1-1; D is unresolved. The CDR3 has 11 residues. Germline values: CDR1 DFQATT, CDR2 SNEGSKA (reference sequence). The ends were cut back, 8 bases at V and 4 bases at J, with 11 bases in the middle. Here the CDR3 DNA reads TGCAGTCCCCTGGCCGGCACTGAAGCTTTCTTT. It codes for CSPLAGTEAFF.

V gene TRBV7-6 combines with J gene TRBJ2-7, with 9 bases that match TRBD1. Germline values: CDR1 SGHVS, CDR2 FNYEAQ. The V gene end was trimmed by 4 bases and the J gene end by 0 bases; junction bases not matched to a gene: 13. CDR3 size: 18 residues. CDR3 nucleotides: TGTGCCAGCAGCTCCATAAATACCGACAGGGGGAGCTCCTACGAGCAGTACTTC. This translates into CASSSINTDRGSSYEQYF. Based on the CDR3 plus reference TRBV7-6 and TRBJ2-7, the full variable domain is GAGVSQSPRYKVTKRGQDVALRCDPISGHVSLYWYRQALGQGPEFLTYFNYEAQQDKSGLPNDRFSAERPEGSISTLTIQRTEQRDSAMYRCASSSINTDRGSSYEQYFGPGTRLTVT.

The chain carries TRBV20-1 and TRBJ2-2; TRBD2 aligns across 8 bases. Germline values: CDR1 DFQATT, CDR2 SNEGSKA (reference sequence). V was pared by 5 bases and J by 5 bases, with 10 bases of the junction left unmatched. The CDR3 is made up of 15 amino acids. The CDR3 here is CSARSGTRGTGELFF. CDR3 DNA: TGCAGTGCTCGCTCCGGGACTAGAGGTACCGGGGAGCTGTTTTTT.

This clonotype appeared a few times. The chain joins TRBV11-2 to TRBJ2-3, with TRBD2 identical over 10 bases. The CDR3 has 15 amino acids. V lost 5 bases to trimming and J lost 5 bases; unmatched junction nucleotides: 7. Germline V gives CDR1 SGHAT, CDR2 FQNNGV. The CDR3 region is CASSPLSGGRDTQYF. CDR3 nucleotide sequence: TGTGCCAGCAGCCCTCTTAGCGGGGGGAGAGATACGCAGTATTTT. The whole variable domain, filled in from reference TRBV11-2 and TRBJ2-3, reads EAGVAQSPRYKIIEKRQSVAFWCNPISGHATLYWYQQILGQGPKLLIQFQNNGVVDDSQLPKDRFSAERLKGVDSTLKIQPAKLEDSAVYLCASSPLSGGRDTQYFGPGTRLTVL.

Only a few counts were recorded for this clonotype. J is TRBJ1-1 and V is TRBV7-2; D gene ambiguous. The CDR3 runs 12 residues. Deletions cut 3 bases from V and 8 bases from J, with 10 bases between. Germline CDR1 is SGHTA and CDR2 is FQGNSA. The CDR3 DNA is TGTGCCAGCAGCTTTCAAGGCAGGGAAGCTTTCTTT. Protein sequence: CASSFQGREAFF.

The V gene is TRBV20-1, the J gene TRBJ2-5; 8 bases are a match to TRBD1. J gave up 1 base and V 2 bases, and 0 bases lay outside the gene matches. The germline V gene encodes CDR1 DFQATT and CDR2 SNEGSKA (reference sequence). The CDR3 spans 13 residues. The CDR3 nucleotides read TGCAGTGCTAGAACAGGGGGCCAAGAGACCCAGTACTTC. Protein sequence: CSARTGGQETQYF.

This clonotype has more than one count but fewer than ten. The DNA for the CDR3 is TGTGCCATCAGTATCGAGAGTGAGCAGTTCTTC. Its protein product is CAISIESEQFF. The genes are TRBV10-3 and TRBJ2-1; D not certain. With 5 bases removed from V and 9 bases from J, the gap between germline ends came to 8 bases. The CDR3 contains 11 residues. Germline-derived CDR1 and CDR2 are ENHRY and SYGVKD.

The V call is TRBV19, the J call TRBJ2-1; D unresolved. From germline, CDR1 is LNHDA and CDR2 SQIVND (reference sequence). The V and J ends lost 1 base and 2 bases respectively, with 9 bases between them. This CDR3 region has 15 residues. The CDR3 protein is CASSIAGSPYNEQFF. In DNA form, the CDR3 reads TGTGCCAGTAGTATAGCTGGCAGCCCCTACAATGAGCAGTTCTTC. The full variable domain, its missing parts supplied by reference TRBV19 and TRBJ2-1, is DGGITQSPKYLFRKEGQNVTLSCEQNLNHDAMYWYRQDPGQGLRLIYYSQIVNDFQKGDIAEGYSVSREKKESFPLTVTSAQKNPTAFYLCASSIAGSPYNEQFFGPGTRLTVL.

The chain uses TRBV5-6 and TRBJ2-1, with 8 positions matching TRBD2. There are 14 residues in the CDR3. The junction had 1 base not matched to a gene; V was cut back by 0 bases and J by 5 bases. Germline V gene data show CDR1 as SGHDT and CDR2 as YYEEEE. The CDR3 is CASSLGTSNNEQFF. CDR3 nucleotides: TGTGCCAGCAGCTTGGGGACTAGCAACAATGAGCAGTTCTTC.